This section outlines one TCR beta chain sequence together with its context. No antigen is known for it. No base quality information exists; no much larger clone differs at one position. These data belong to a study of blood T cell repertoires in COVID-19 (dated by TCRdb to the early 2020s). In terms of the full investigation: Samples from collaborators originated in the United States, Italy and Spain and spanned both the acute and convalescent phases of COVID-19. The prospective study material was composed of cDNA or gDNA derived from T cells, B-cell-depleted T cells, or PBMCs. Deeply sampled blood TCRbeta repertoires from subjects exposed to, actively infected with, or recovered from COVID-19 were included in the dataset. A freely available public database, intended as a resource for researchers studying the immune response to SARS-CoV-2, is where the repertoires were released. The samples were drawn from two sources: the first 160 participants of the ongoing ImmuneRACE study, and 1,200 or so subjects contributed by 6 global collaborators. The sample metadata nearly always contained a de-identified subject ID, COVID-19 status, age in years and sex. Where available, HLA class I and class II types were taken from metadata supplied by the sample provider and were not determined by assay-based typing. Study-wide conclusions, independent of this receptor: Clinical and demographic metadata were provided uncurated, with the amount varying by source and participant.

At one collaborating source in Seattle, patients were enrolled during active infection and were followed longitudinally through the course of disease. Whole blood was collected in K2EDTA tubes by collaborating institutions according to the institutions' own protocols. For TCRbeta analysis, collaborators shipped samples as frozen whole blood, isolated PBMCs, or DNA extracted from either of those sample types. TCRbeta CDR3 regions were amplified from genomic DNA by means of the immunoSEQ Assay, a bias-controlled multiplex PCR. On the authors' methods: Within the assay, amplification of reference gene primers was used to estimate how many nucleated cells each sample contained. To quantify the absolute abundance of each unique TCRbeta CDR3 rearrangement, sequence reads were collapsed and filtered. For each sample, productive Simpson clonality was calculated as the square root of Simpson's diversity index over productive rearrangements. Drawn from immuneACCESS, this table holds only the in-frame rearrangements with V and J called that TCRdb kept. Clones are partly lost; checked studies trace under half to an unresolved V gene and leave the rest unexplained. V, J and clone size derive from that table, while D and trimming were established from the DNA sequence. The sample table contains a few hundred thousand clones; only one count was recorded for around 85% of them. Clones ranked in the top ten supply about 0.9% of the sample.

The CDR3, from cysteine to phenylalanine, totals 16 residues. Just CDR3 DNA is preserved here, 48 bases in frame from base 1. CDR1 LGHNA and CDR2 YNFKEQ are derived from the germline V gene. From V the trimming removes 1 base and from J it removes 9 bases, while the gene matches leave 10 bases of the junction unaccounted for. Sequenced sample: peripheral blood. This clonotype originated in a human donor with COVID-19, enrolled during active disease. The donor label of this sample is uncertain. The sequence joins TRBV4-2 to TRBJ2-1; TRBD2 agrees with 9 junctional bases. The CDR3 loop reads CASSQGRLAGPIEQFF. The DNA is TGTGCCAGCAGCCAAGGGCGCCTAGCGGGGCCTATTGAGCAGTTCTTC.